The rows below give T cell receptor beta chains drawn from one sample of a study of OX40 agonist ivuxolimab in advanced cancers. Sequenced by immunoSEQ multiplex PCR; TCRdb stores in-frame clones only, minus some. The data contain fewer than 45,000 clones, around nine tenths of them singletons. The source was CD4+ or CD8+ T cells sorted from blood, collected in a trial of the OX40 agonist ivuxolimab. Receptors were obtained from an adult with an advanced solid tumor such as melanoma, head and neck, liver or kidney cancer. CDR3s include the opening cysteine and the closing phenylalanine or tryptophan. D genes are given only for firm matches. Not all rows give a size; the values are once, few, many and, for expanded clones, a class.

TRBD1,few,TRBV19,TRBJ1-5,CASSPSRQGYQPQHF,TGTGCCAGTAGTCCATCTCGACAGGGCTATCAGCCCCAGCATTTT
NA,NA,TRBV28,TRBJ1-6,CASSDKYSPLHF,TGTGCCAGCAGTGATAAATATTCACCCCTCCACTTT
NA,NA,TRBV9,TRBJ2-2,CASSVDLSGELFF,TGTGCCAGCAGCGTAGATCTAAGCGGGGAGCTGTTTTTT
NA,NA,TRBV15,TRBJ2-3,CATSRDRWGSDTQYF,TGTGCCACCAGCAGAGACCGTTGGGGCTCAGATACGCAGTATTTT
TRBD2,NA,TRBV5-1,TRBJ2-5,CASMSGGRSETQYF,TGCGCCAGCATGAGCGGGGGCCGTTCGGAGACCCAGTACTTC
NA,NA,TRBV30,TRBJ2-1,CAWIPGGMDEQFF,TGTGCCTGGATCCCTGGAGGCATGGATGAGCAGTTCTTC
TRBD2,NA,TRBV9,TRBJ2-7,CASSATGTSGAYEQYF,TGTGCCAGCAGCGCTACCGGGACTAGCGGTGCCTACGAGCAGTACTTC
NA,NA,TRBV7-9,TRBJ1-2,CASNPYGQGSYGYTF,TGTGCCAGCAACCCATATGGTCAGGGGTCCTATGGCTACACCTTC
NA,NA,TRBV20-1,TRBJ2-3,CSARDRLTQYF,TGCAGTGCTAGAGATCGTCTTACGCAGTATTTT
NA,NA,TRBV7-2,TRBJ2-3,CASSLIRDTQYF,TGTGCCAGCAGCTTAATAAGAGATACGCAGTATTTT
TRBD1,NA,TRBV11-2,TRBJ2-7,CASSPWGQGAYEQYF,TGTGCCAGCAGCCCTTGGGGACAGGGGGCCTACGAGCAGTACTTC
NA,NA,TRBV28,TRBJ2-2,CASSPALGLWNTGELFF,TGTGCCAGCAGTCCGGCGCTCGGTCTCTGGAACACCGGGGAGCTGTTTTTT
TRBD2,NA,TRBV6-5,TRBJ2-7,CASSSPVGGERNEQYF,TGTGCCAGCAGTTCCCCCGTGGGGGGGGAGAGGAACGAGCAGTACTTC
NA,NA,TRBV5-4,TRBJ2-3,CASSGGGTVTDTQYF,TGTGCCAGCAGCGGAGGGGGGACTGTCACAGATACGCAGTATTTT
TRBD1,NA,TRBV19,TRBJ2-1,CASSIQGAPSYNEQFF,TGTGCCAGTAGTATACAGGGGGCACCTTCCTACAATGAGCAGTTCTTC
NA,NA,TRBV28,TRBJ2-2,CASSLSSAGGSGELFF,TGTGCCAGCAGTTTATCCAGCGCAGGGGGGTCCGGGGAGCTGTTTTTT
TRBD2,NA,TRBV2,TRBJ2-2,CASSEYLAGDGGELFF,TGTGCCAGCAGTGAATATTTAGCGGGAGATGGCGGGGAGCTGTTTTTT
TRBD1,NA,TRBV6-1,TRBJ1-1,CASSELGTGGHGNTEAFF,TGTGCCAGCAGTGAACTGGGGACAGGGGGCCACGGGAACACTGAAGCTTTCTTT
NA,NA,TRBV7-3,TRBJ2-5,CASSAGNQETQYF,TGTGCCAGCAGCGCCGGGAATCAAGAGACCCAGTACTTC
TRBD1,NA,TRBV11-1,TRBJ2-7,CASSRQGRRHEQYF,TGTGCCAGCAGTAGACAGGGACGCAGGCACGAGCAGTACTTC
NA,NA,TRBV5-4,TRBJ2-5,CASSRQADQETQYF,TGTGCCAGCAGCCGACAGGCCGACCAAGAGACCCAGTACTTC
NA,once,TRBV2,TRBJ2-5,CASGVRREETQYF,TGTGCCAGCGGAGTTCGGCGGGAAGAGACCCAGTACTTC
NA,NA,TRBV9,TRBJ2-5,CASSGRGQQETQYF,TGTGCCAGCTCGGGGCGGGGGCAGCAAGAGACCCAGTACTTC
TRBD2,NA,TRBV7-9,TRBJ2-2,CASSGLAVNTGELFF,TGTGCCAGCAGCGGACTAGCGGTGAACACCGGGGAGCTGTTTTTT
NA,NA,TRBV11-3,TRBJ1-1,CASSPNRASEAFF,TGTGCCAGCAGCCCAAACAGGGCGAGTGAAGCTTTCTTT
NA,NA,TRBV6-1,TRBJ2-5,CASDGGGVQETQYF,TGTGCCAGCGATGGCGGGGGCGTACAAGAGACCCAGTACTTC
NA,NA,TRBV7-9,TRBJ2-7,CASSRTSSYEQYF,TGTGCCAGCAGCCGAACGTCCTCCTACGAGCAGTACTTC
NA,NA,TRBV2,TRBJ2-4,CASSEAAVAKNIQYF,TGTGCCAGCAGTGAAGCAGCGGTAGCCAAAAACATTCAGTACTTC
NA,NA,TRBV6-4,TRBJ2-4,CASSLGQAQTDIQYF,TGTGCCAGCAGTTTGGGACAAGCCCAAACGGACATTCAGTACTTC
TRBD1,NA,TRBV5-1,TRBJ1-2,CASSLDRGFGYGYTF,TGCGCCAGCAGCTTGGACAGGGGGTTCGGGTATGGCTACACCTTC
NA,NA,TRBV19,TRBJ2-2,CASTVLGAGELFF,TGTGCCAGTACGGTTTTAGGGGCCGGGGAGCTGTTTTTT
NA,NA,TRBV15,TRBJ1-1,CATSIGAGNTEAFF,TGTGCCACCAGCATAGGGGCAGGTAACACTGAAGCTTTCTTT
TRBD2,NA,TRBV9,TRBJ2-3,CASSALTSGGTDTQYF,TGTGCCAGCAGCGCCCTCACTAGCGGGGGAACAGATACGCAGTATTTT
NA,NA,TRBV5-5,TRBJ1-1,CASSLGEVGVTEAFF,TGTGCCAGCAGCTTGGGCGAGGTCGGGGTCACTGAAGCTTTCTTT